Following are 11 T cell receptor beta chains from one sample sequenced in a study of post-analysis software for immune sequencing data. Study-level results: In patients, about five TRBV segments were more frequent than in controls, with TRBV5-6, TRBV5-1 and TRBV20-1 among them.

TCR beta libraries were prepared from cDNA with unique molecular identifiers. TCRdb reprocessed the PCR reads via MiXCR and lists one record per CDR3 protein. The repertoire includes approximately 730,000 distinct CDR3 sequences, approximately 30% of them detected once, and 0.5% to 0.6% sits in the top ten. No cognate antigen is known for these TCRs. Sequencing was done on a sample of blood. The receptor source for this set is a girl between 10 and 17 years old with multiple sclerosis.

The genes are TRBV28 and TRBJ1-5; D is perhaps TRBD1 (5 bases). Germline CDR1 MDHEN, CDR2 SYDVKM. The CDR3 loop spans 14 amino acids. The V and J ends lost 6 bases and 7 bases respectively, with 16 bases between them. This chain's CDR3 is CASRETAFSQPQHF. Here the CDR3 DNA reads TGTGCCAGCAGGGAGACAGCATTTAGCCAGCCCCAGCATTTT.

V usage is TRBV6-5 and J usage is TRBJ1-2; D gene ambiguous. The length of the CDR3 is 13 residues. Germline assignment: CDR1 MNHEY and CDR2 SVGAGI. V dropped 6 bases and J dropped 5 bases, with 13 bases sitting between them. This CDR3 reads CASSPQKQYGYTF. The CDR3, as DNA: TGTGCCAGCAGCCCACAGAAACAATATGGCTACACCTTC.

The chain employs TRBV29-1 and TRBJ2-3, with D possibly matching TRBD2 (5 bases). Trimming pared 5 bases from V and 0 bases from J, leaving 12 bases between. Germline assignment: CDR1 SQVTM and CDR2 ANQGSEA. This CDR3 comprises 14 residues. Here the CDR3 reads CSVLSGISTDTQYF. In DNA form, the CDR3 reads TGCAGCGTTCTCTCCGGGATTAGCACAGATACGCAGTATTTT.

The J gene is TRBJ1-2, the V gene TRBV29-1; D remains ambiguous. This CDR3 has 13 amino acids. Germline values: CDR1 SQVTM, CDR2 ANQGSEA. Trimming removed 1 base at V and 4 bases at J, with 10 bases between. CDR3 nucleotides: TGCAGCGTTGAAGGGCAGGAGGGCTATGGCTACACCTTC. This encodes CSVEGQEGYGYTF.

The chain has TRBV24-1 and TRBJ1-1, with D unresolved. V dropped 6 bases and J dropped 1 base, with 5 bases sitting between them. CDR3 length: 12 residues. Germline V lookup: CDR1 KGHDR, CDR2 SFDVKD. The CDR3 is CATSTPNTEAFF. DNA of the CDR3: TGTGCCACCAGTACCCCGAACACTGAAGCTTTCTTT.

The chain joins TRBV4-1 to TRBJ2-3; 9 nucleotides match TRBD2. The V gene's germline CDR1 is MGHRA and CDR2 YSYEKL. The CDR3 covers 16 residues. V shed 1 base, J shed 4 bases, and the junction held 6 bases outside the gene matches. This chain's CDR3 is CASSQGGLAVSDTQYF. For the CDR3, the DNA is TGCGCCAGCAGCCAAGGGGGACTAGCCGTGTCAGATACGCAGTATTTT.

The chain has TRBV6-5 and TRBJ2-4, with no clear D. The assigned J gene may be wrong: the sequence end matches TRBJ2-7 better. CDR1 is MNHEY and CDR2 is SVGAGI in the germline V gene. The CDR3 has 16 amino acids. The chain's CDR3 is CASKSLGRTGRDEQYF. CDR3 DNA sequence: TGTGCCAGCAAATCCCTGGGCCGTACCGGTCGGGACGAGCAGTACTTC.

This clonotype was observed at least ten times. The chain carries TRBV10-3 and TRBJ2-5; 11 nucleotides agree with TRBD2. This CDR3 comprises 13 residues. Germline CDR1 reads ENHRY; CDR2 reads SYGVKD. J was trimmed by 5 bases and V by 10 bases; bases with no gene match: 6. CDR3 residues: CATYSGREETQYF. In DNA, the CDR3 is TGTGCCACCTATAGCGGGAGGGAGGAGACCCAGTACTTC.

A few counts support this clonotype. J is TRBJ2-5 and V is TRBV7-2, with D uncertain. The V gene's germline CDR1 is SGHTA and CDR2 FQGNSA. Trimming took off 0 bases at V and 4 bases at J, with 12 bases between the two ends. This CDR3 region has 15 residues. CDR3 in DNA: TGTGCCAGCAGCTTAGCGGGAACACGGACAGAGACCCAGTACTTC. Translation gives CASSLAGTRTETQYF.

The CDR3 here is CASSLSYYGYTF. CDR3 coding DNA: TGTGCCAGCAGCTTAAGCTACTATGGCTACACCTTC. The rearrangement uses TRBV7-2 and TRBJ1-2; D is undetermined. Germline CDR1 SGHTA, CDR2 FQGNSA. CDR3 size: 12 residues. V was clipped by 2 bases and J by 3 bases, with 4 bases between them.

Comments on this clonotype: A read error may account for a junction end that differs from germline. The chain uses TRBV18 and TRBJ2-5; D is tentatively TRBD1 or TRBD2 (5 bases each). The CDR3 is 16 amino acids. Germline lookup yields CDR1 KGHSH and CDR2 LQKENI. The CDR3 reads CAGSQGDRTTQETQYF. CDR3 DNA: TGTGCCGGCTCCCAAGGGGACCGTACTACCCAAGAGACCCAGTACTTC. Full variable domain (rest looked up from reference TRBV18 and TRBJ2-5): NAGVMQNPRHLVRRRGQEARLRCSPMKGHSHVYWYRQLPEEGLKFMVYLQKENIIDESGMPKERFSAEFPKEGPSILRIQQVVRGDSAAYFCAGSQGDRTTQETQYFGPGTRLLVL.